This T cell receptor beta chain was recorded in a study of CD8 T cells in ankylosing spondylitis. General study points: Blood from ankylosing spondylitis patients appeared to carry a characteristic roughly eight-variant TCR beta motif.

This clonotype was recorded a few times. The antigen is unknown. In germline, CDR1 is MNHEY, CDR2 SMNVEV (reference sequence). This CDR3 region has 17 residues. V trimming: 0 bases; J trimming: 0 bases; junction bases outside the gene matches: 4. TCRdb reprocessed the 5' RACE reads with MiXCR, giving one entry per CDR3 protein. The table lists 270,000 or so distinct CDR3 sequences, about 20% of them singletons. The clonotype was recovered from a male donor with ankylosing spondylitis or in good health (not recorded which). Sequencing was carried out using blood, either unsorted or a sorted T cell fraction (not recorded which). This chain joins TRBV27 and TRBJ2-7; 11 bases match TRBD2. CDR3 bases: TGTGCCAGCAGTTTATCGCCGACTAGCGGGACCTCCTACGAGCAGTACTTC. Its protein product is CASSLSPTSGTSYEQYF.